Shown below are 19 T cell receptor beta chains from a single sample sequenced in a study of blood T cell repertoires in COVID-19. Sequencing was performed with immunoSEQ multiplex PCR; in TCRdb, only in-frame clones are kept and a portion is missing. The sample has about 200,000 clones, 80% to 85% seen once. Sample: peripheral blood. These receptors were obtained from an elderly woman with COVID-19, enrolled during active disease.

The rearrangement joins TRBV7-9 to TRBJ2-3; TRBD1 aligns across 9 bases. CDR1 and CDR2 (germline): SEHNR, FQNEAQ (reference sequence). V gave up 1 base and J gave up 8 bases; unmatched junction bases: 4. The CDR3 sequence is 14 residues long. CDR3 region: CASSLEGQGVTQYF. CDR3 sequence (DNA): TGTGCCAGCAGCTTAGAGGGACAGGGAGTTACGCAGTATTTT. The full variable domain, rest sourced from reference TRBV7-9 and TRBJ2-3, is DTGVSQNPRHKITKRGQNVTFRCDPISEHNRLYWYRQTLGQGPEFLTYFQNEAQLEKSRLLSDRFSAERPKGSFSTLEIQRTEQGDSAMYLCASSLEGQGVTQYFGPGTRLTVL.

The chain joins TRBV19 to TRBJ2-6; D gene uncertain. Between the trimmed V and J ends, which lost 9 bases and 5 bases, there was a span of 14 bases. CDR3 length: 14 amino acids. From germline, CDR1 is LNHDA and CDR2 SQIVND (reference sequence). Here the CDR3 reads CASSRSSRANVLTF. The CDR3 DNA reads as TGTGCCAGCTCGCGGAGCTCCCGGGCCAACGTCCTGACTTTC.

This chain connects TRBV19 to TRBJ2-2, with 9 bases matching TRBD1. V lost 6 bases, J lost 7 bases, and 6 bases stayed unmatched. The CDR3 totals 14 residues. Germline values: CDR1 LNHDA, CDR2 SQIVND (reference sequence). CDR3 DNA: TGTGCCAGTAGGCCCAGACAGGGGGACGGGGAGCTGTTTTTT. It translates to CASRPRQGDGELFF.

The chain joins TRBV6-6 to TRBJ2-1; 7 bases agree with TRBD2. V trimming: 7 bases; J trimming: 8 bases; junction bases outside the gene matches: 11. The CDR3 covers 14 residues. The V gene's germline CDR1 is MNHNY and CDR2 SVGAGI (reference sequence). CDR3 coding DNA: TGTGCCAGCACCAGGGACTCGGCGGGGGATGAGCAGTTCTTC. This gives the protein CASTRDSAGDEQFF.

This chain connects TRBV7-9 to TRBJ2-3, with TRBD1 identical over 9 bases. CDR1 and CDR2 (germline): SEHNR, FQNEAQ (reference sequence). V was clipped by 5 bases and J by 2 bases; unmatched bases: 5. The CDR3 totals 15 residues. CDR3 region: CASSGTGGLTDTQYF. The CDR3 DNA sequence: TGTGCCAGCAGCGGAACAGGGGGCCTCACAGATACGCAGTATTTT.

The chain combines TRBV7-3 with TRBJ2-1; 9 nucleotides align to TRBD2. V lost 9 bases to trimming and J lost 2 bases; unmatched junction nucleotides: 2. Germline lookup yields CDR1 SGHTA and CDR2 FQGTGA. This CDR3 region has 13 residues. CDR3 nucleotide sequence: TGTGCCAGTGCTAGCGGGGCCTACAATGAGCAGTTCTTC. This encodes CASASGAYNEQFF.

The V and J genes are TRBV4-2 and TRBJ2-1; 7 bases match TRBD2. After removal of 0 bases from V and 3 bases from J, the junction contained 2 bases not matched to a gene. Germline CDR1 is LGHNA and CDR2 is YNFKEQ. The CDR3 consists of 15 residues. The CDR3 nucleotides read TGTGCCAGCAGCCAAGACCGGGACTACTACAATGAGCAGTTCTTC. This encodes CASSQDRDYYNEQFF.

The genes are TRBV27 and TRBJ1-2; D might be TRBD1 (5 bases). Germline V gives CDR1 MNHEY, CDR2 SMNVEV (reference sequence). The CDR3 is 16 residues long. Trimming took off 4 bases at V and 7 bases at J, with 22 bases between the two ends. The chain's CDR3 is CASSSSRVNRISGYTF. The CDR3, as DNA: TGTGCCAGCAGTTCTTCCCGGGTTAACAGGATTAGTGGCTACACCTTC.

V is TRBV20-1 and J is TRBJ2-4, with D perhaps matching TRBD1 (8 bases). CDR1 is DFQATT, CDR2 SNEGSKA, per germline (reference sequence). The CDR3 has 11 amino acids. V lost 6 bases, J lost 12 bases, and 15 bases lay in between. Written as DNA, the CDR3 is TGCAGTGCCGGACAGGGAGGGGGTCAGTACTTC. It encodes CSAGQGGGQYF.

The chain carries TRBV7-8 and TRBJ2-7; tentatively, D is TRBD1 (6 bases). Trimming cost V 3 bases and J 6 bases, with 9 bases left between them. Germline-derived CDR1 and CDR2 are SGHVS and FQNEAQ. The CDR3 contains 12 residues. CDR3 bases: TGTGCCAGCAGCTTTACAGGGAGCGAGCAGTACTTC. It codes for CASSFTGSEQYF. Drawing the rest from reference TRBV7-8 and TRBJ2-7, the complete variable domain is GAGVSQSPRYKVAKRGQDVALRCDPISGHVSLFWYQQALGQGPEFLTYFQNEAQLDKSGLPSDRFFAERPEGSVSTLKIQRTQQEDSAVYLCASSFTGSEQYFGPGTRLTVT.

The CDR3 region has the DNA TGCGCCAGCAGCTTGGCAGGGGACTCACCCCTCCACTTT. Its translation: CASSLAGDSPLHF. The chain couples TRBV5-1 to TRBJ1-6, with D possibly TRBD1 on 6 matching bases. V lost 0 bases to trimming and J lost 10 bases, with 8 bases between them. The CDR3 is 13 amino acids. The germline CDR1 and CDR2 sequences are SGHRS and YFSETQ. The full variable domain, completed using reference TRBV5-1 and TRBJ1-6, is KAGVTQTPRYLIKTRGQQVTLSCSPISGHRSVSWYQQTPGQGLQFLFEYFSETQRNKGNFPGRFSGRQFSNSRSEMNVSTLELGDSALYLCASSLAGDSPLHFGNGTRLTVT.

The V gene is TRBV4-1, the J gene TRBJ2-7; D may be TRBD2 (5 bases). From germline, CDR1 is MGHRA and CDR2 YSYEKL. The CDR3 has 14 amino acids. V was pared by 0 bases and J by 1 base, with 7 bases between. The CDR3 bases are TGCGCCAGCAGCCAAGATCGGGGATCCTACGAGCAGTACTTC. Protein product: CASSQDRGSYEQYF.

CDR3 residues: CASSEYRDLGTEAFF. CDR3 nucleotide sequence: TGTGCCAGCAGTGAATACAGGGATCTCGGCACTGAAGCTTTCTTT. The genes are TRBV2 and TRBJ1-1, with a weak D call TRBD1 (6 bases). The germline gives CDR1 SNHLY, CDR2 FYNNEI. V was cut by 2 bases and J by 4 bases, with 14 bases left in between. There are 15 residues in the CDR3.

CDR3 amino acids: CASLIGTGKETQYF. The CDR3 DNA follows: TGTGCCAGTCTCATCGGGACAGGGAAAGAGACCCAGTACTTC. The V gene is TRBV2, the J gene TRBJ2-5; TRBD1 aligns across 9 bases. Per the germline V gene, CDR1 is SNHLY and CDR2 is FYNNEI. CDR3 length: 14 residues. V gave up 9 bases and J gave up 3 bases; unmatched junction bases: 8. The whole variable domain, remainder taken from reference TRBV2 and TRBJ2-5, is EPEVTQTPSHQVTQMGQEVILRCVPISNHLYFYWYRQILGQKVEFLVSFYNNEISEKSEIFDDQFSVERPDGSNFTLKIRSTKLEDSAMYFCASLIGTGKETQYFGPGTRLLVL.

The chain is built from TRBV6-5 and TRBJ2-3; 7 bases agree with TRBD2. V lost 6 bases to trimming and J lost 4 bases; unmatched junction nucleotides: 10. The CDR3 has 15 amino acids. From germline, CDR1 is MNHEY and CDR2 SVGAGI. CDR3 residues: CASSPGGTGADTQYF. The CDR3, as DNA: TGTGCCAGCAGCCCCGGGGGGACGGGAGCAGATACGCAGTATTTT.

The chain is built from TRBV6-5 and TRBJ1-1, with 7 bases fitting TRBD1. The V segment lost 6 bases and the J segment 3 bases; nucleotides outside the gene matches: 4. This CDR3 has 13 amino acids. Germline V gene sequence: CDR1 MNHEY, CDR2 SVGAGI. In DNA, the CDR3 is TGTGCCAGCAGCTTACAGGGGTACACTGAAGCTTTCTTT. Amino acids: CASSLQGYTEAFF.

J is TRBJ2-3 and V is TRBV4-2; D call uncertain. Trimming shortened V by 0 bases and J by 6 bases, and 7 bases separated the two germline ends. Germline V lookup: CDR1 LGHNA, CDR2 YNFKEQ. The CDR3 covers 13 residues. The CDR3 loop reads CASSQDPLDTQYF. The CDR3 coding sequence is TGTGCCAGCAGCCAAGATCCCCTGGATACGCAGTATTTT.

The chain recombines TRBV7-2 with TRBJ1-1; D call uncertain. This CDR3 comprises 15 residues. Trimming removed 5 bases at V and 0 bases at J, with 13 bases between. Germline loops: CDR1 SGHTA, CDR2 FQGNSA. The CDR3 is CASSLSLGVNTEAFF. The DNA for the CDR3 is TGTGCCAGCAGCCTTTCGCTCGGGGTGAACACTGAAGCTTTCTTT.

V usage is TRBV5-1 and J usage is TRBJ1-4, with a weak D call TRBD1 (5 bases). Trimming pared 3 bases from V and 8 bases from J, leaving 17 bases between. The CDR3 is made up of 15 amino acids. Germline V CDR1 and CDR2: SGHRS, YFSETQ. The CDR3 nucleotides read TGCGCCAGCAGCTCGGGCGCGGGGGTTCGAGAAAAACTGTTTTTT. This gives the protein CASSSGAGVREKLFF.